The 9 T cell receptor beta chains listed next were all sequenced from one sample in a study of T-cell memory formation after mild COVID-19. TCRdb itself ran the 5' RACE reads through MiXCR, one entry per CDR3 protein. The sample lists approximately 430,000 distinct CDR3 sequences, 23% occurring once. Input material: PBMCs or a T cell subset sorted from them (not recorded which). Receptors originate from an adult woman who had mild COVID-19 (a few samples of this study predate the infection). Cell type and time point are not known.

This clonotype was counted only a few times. This CDR3 reads CASSWDDVSNTGELFF. CDR3 nucleotides: TGTGCCAGCAGCTGGGACGACGTTTCGAACACCGGGGAGCTGTTTTTT. This chain joins TRBV5-6 and TRBJ2-2; tentatively, D is TRBD1 or TRBD2 (5 bases each). The V end lost 3 bases, the J end lost 0 bases, and 12 bases lay between the germline ends. Germline CDR1 reads SGHDT; CDR2 reads YYEEEE. This CDR3 contains 16 residues.

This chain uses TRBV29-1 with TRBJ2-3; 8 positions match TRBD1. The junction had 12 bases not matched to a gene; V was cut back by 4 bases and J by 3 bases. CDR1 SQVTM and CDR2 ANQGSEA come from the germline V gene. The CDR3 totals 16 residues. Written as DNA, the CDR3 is TGCAGCGTTGCGCCATATACAGGGGGAGAGACAGATACGCAGTATTTT. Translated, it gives CSVAPYTGGETDTQYF.

The CDR3: CASSARQGLNSPLHF. The CDR3 coding sequence is TGTGCCAGCAGCGCCCGACAGGGTTTGAATTCACCCCTCCACTTT. The chain is built from TRBV7-2 and TRBJ1-6; 7 bases map to TRBD1. Trimming at V came to 5 bases and at J to 7 bases, leaving 8 bases not matched to a gene. The CDR3 is 15 residues long. The germline gives CDR1 SGHTA, CDR2 FQGNSA.

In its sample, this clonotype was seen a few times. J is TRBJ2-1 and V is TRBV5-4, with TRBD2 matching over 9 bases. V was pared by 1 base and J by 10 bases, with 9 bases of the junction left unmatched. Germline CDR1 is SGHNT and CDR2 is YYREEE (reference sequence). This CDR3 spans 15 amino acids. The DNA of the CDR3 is TGTGCCAGCAGCTTGACGGGACTAGCCAAGAGCGAGCAGTTCTTC. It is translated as CASSLTGLAKSEQFF.

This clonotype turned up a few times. CDR3 residues: CSARDLSSYNEQFF. In DNA, the CDR3 is TGCAGTGCTAGGGACTTGTCCTCCTACAATGAGCAGTTCTTC. The chain couples TRBV20-1 to TRBJ2-1, with D possibly being TRBD2 (5 bases). V dropped 3 bases and J dropped 0 bases, with 9 bases sitting between them. From germline, CDR1 is DFQATT and CDR2 SNEGSKA (reference sequence). CDR3 length equals 14 residues.

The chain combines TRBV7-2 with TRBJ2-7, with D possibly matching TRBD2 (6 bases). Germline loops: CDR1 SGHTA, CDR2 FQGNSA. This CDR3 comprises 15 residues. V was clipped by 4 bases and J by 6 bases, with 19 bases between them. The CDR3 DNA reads TGTGCCAGCAGCTCCATGGACTATCCCGGGGTCGAGCAGTACTTC. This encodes CASSSMDYPGVEQYF.

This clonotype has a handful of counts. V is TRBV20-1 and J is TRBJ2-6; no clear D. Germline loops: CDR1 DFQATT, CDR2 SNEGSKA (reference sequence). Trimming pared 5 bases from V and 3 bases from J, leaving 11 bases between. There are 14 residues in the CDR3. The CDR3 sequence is CSALTVHGANVLTF. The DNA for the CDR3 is TGCAGTGCTTTGACTGTACATGGGGCCAACGTCCTGACTTTC.

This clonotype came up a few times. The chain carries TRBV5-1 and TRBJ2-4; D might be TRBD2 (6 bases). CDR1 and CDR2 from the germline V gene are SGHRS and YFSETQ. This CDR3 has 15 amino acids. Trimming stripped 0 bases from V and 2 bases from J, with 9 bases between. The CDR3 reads CASSLGGDPKNIQYF. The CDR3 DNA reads TGCGCCAGCAGCTTGGGCGGGGACCCCAAAAACATTCAGTACTTC.

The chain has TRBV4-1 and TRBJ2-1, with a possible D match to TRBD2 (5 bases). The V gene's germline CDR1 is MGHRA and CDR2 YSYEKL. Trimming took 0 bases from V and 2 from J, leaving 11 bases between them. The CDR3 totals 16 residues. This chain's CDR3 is CASSQDVTGTYNEQFF. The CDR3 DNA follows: TGCGCCAGCAGCCAAGATGTGACGGGGACCTACAATGAGCAGTTCTTC.